These 10 T cell receptor beta chains came from one sample sequenced in a study of PD-L1 blockade in urothelial cancer. Measured with immunoSEQ multiplex PCR; TCRdb has only the in-frame clones, and not every one. The sample includes tens of thousands of clones, approximately 91% of them seen just once. Sequenced material: PBMCs, taken around atezolizumab (anti-PD-L1) treatment. These receptors were obtained from a man between 60 and 75 years old with urothelial cancer.

This chain links TRBV9 with TRBJ2-2, with TRBD1 matching over 7 bases. The CDR3 runs to 14 residues. V lost 3 bases to trimming and J lost 5 bases; unmatched junction nucleotides: 4. Germline values: CDR1 SGDLS, CDR2 YYNGEE. In nucleotides, the CDR3 is TGTGCCAGCAGCGCCCGACAGGGAACCGGGGAGCTGTTTTTT. It is translated as CASSARQGTGELFF.

V is TRBV7-9 and J is TRBJ2-7; 9 bases are shared with TRBD2. Germline values: CDR1 SEHNR, CDR2 FQNEAQ (reference sequence). CDR3 length: 17 amino acids. The ends lost 3 bases at V and 5 bases at J; junction bases unmatched: 14. The CDR3 DNA is TGTGCCAGCAGCTTCAGACCGGGAGCGGGGGGCATCCACGAGCAGTACTTC. This encodes CASSFRPGAGGIHEQYF.

The chain combines TRBV5-1 with TRBJ2-3; no definite D call. From germline, CDR1 is SGHRS and CDR2 YFSETQ. Trimming took 6 bases from V and 1 from J, leaving 15 bases between them. The CDR3 is made up of 15 amino acids. The DNA for the CDR3 is TGCGCCAGCACCTCGGCAGGTCGGCGCACAGATACGCAGTATTTT. Translation: CASTSAGRRTDTQYF.

This clone was detected once. The chain recombines TRBV9 with TRBJ2-3; 13 nucleotides match TRBD2. In germline, CDR1 is SGDLS, CDR2 YYNGEE. V lost 0 bases to trimming and J lost 5 bases; unmatched junction nucleotides: 9. The CDR3 totals 18 residues. The CDR3: CASSVAWRTSGGIDTQYF. As DNA, the CDR3 is TGTGCCAGCAGCGTAGCATGGAGGACTAGCGGGGGAATAGATACGCAGTATTTT.

This chain connects TRBV7-8 to TRBJ2-7; D gene ambiguous. Germline values: CDR1 SGHVS, CDR2 FQNEAQ. V lost 3 bases and J 2 bases, leaving 11 bases between the germline ends. This CDR3 contains 14 residues. CDR3 bases: TGTGCCAGCAGCTTGGCCGGCGGAACCTACGAGCAGTACTTC. Residues: CASSLAGGTYEQYF.

The CDR3 here is CASSSLLAGGYNEQFF. As DNA, the CDR3 is TGTGCCAGCAGTTCCCTCCTAGCGGGGGGATACAATGAGCAGTTCTTC. V gene TRBV6-6 combines with J gene TRBJ2-1; 11 bases line up with TRBD2. The V segment lost 4 bases and the J segment 4 bases; nucleotides outside the gene matches: 6. CDR1 and CDR2 from the germline V gene are MNHNY and SVGAGI (reference sequence). This CDR3 has 16 residues.

The chain employs TRBV18 and TRBJ2-1; 8 bases match TRBD1. This CDR3 is built from 15 residues. V lost 2 bases and J lost 0; bases outside the gene matches: 0. CDR1 and CDR2 (germline): KGHSH, LQKENI. Written as DNA, the CDR3 is TGTGCCAGCTCACCAGGGACAGGCTCCTACAATGAGCAGTTCTTC. Translation: CASSPGTGSYNEQFF. Full variable domain (outside the CDR3, taken from reference TRBV18 and TRBJ2-1): NAGVMQNPRHLVRRRGQEARLRCSPMKGHSHVYWYRQLPEEGLKFMVYLQKENIIDESGMPKERFSAEFPKEGPSILRIQQVVRGDSAAYFCASSPGTGSYNEQFFGPGTRLTVL.

The chain links TRBV7-3 to TRBJ1-2; no clear D. V lost 5 bases to trimming and J lost 2 bases, with 9 bases between them. CDR1 is SGHTA and CDR2 is FQGTGA in the germline V gene. The CDR3 runs to 13 residues. The chain's CDR3 is CASSAGYNYGYTF. The CDR3 DNA follows: TGTGCCAGCAGCGCGGGGTACAACTATGGCTACACCTTC. The entire variable domain, with the rest obtained from reference TRBV7-3 and TRBJ1-2, is as follows: GAGVSQTPSNKVTEKGKYVELRCDPISGHTALYWYRQSLGQGPEFLIYFQGTGAADDSGLPNDRFFAVRPEGSVSTLKIQRTERGDSAVYLCASSAGYNYGYTFGSGTRLTVV.

This chain links TRBV28 with TRBJ2-1; weak D call: TRBD1 (9 bases). Trimming pared 6 bases from V and 9 bases from J, leaving 24 bases between. CDR1 and CDR2 from the germline V gene are MDHEN and SYDVKM. This CDR3 is built from 16 residues. CDR3 sequence (DNA): TGTGCCAGCAGCTCTCCGGGAGGGACAGGGATGGTTGAGCAGTTCTTC. As protein: CASSSPGGTGMVEQFF.

This chain links TRBV7-8 with TRBJ1-4; 10 bases fit TRBD1. Germline assignment: CDR1 SGHVS and CDR2 FQNEAQ. CDR3 length equals 15 residues. With V trimmed by 5 bases and J by 7 bases, 7 bases remained unmatched. The CDR3 DNA sequence: TGTGCCAGCAGCCCCACGGACAGGGGGACTGAAAAACTGTTTTTT. This gives the protein CASSPTDRGTEKLFF.